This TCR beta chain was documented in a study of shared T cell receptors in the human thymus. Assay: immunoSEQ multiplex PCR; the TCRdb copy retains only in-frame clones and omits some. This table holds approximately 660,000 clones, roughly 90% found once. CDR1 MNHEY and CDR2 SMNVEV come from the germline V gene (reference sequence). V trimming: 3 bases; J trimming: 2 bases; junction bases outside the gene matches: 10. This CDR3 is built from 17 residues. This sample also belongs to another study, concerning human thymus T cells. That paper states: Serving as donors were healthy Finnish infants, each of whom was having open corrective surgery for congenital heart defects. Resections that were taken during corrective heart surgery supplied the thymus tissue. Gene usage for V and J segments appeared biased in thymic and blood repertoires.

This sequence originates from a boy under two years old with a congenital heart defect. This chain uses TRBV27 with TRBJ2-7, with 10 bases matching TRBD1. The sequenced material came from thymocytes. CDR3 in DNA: TGTGCCAGCAGTTTCCTGGGACAGGGGACCGTACCCTACGAGCAGTACTTC. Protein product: CASSFLGQGTVPYEQYF.